This T cell receptor (beta chain) emerged from a study of cytomegalovirus exposure and HLA in healthy donors. Primers for the PCR totalled 60 Vbeta and 13 Jbeta. TCRdb keeps only in-frame clones here, not all; method: immunoSEQ multiplex PCR. The sample holds nearly 110,000 clones, roughly two thirds seen once. With regard to this clone: Its antigen is as yet unknown.

Healthy bone marrow donors made up the donor group. CDR1 SSHAT and CDR2 FNYEAQ come from the germline V gene (reference sequence). The trim removed 3 bases at V and 6 bases at J, leaving 1 base unmatched. The CDR3 loop spans 13 amino acids. Findings and caveats of the study: Sequencing artifact likely explains a cluster of highly shared sequence variants. Cytomegalovirus status was reportedly diagnosed by the classifier with high sensitivity and specificity. Trimming of TCR beta V- and J-genes showed a link, identified in a later analysis, to a missense DCLRE1C variant.

The V and J genes are TRBV7-7 and TRBJ2-1; TRBD1 aligns across 8 bases. Specimen: PBMCs. The TCR was taken from a female donor in good health and CMV-seronegative. CDR3 sequence reads: CASSLGQVNEQFF. For the CDR3, the DNA is TGTGCCAGCAGCTTGGGACAGGTCAATGAGCAGTTCTTC.